A selection of T cell receptor beta chains follows, all from one sample in a study of beta chain features in type 1 diabetes. Assay: immunoSEQ multiplex PCR; the TCRdb copy retains only in-frame clones and omits some. The data hold about 260,000 clones, with 24% observed a single time. Specimen: naive CD4+ T cells from blood. The origin of the receptors is a woman in her twenties or thirties with type 1 diabetes. The CDR3 runs from the conserved cysteine through the conserved F or W. D genes are given only for firm matches. Clone size is stated in some rows and not others, as once, few, many or a class when expanded.

abundance: few
j_gene: TRBJ1-1
v_gene: TRBV9
d_gene: TRBD1
CDR3aa: CASSPWTGTTEAFF
CDR3nt: TGTGCCAGCAGCCCGTGGACAGGGACCACTGAAGCTTTCTTT

abundance: few
j_gene: TRBJ1-2
v_gene: TRBV28
d_gene: NA
CDR3aa: CASRPAAGFYYGYTF
CDR3nt: TGTGCCAGCAGACCCGCCGCGGGATTTTACTATGGCTACACCTTC

abundance: few
j_gene: TRBJ2-1
v_gene: TRBV6-5
d_gene: TRBD2
CDR3aa: CASYSGGEQFF
CDR3nt: TGTGCCAGCTATTCGGGGGGGGAGCAGTTCTTC

abundance: few
j_gene: TRBJ1-2
v_gene: TRBV4-1
d_gene: TRBD1
CDR3aa: CASSPSGRGPSYGYTF
CDR3nt: TGCGCCAGCAGCCCGTCCGGCAGGGGGCCGAGCTATGGCTACACCTTC

abundance: few
j_gene: TRBJ2-1
v_gene: TRBV7-8
d_gene: TRBD2
CDR3aa: CASSLGRVAGFRNEQFF
CDR3nt: TGTGCCAGCAGCTTAGGGAGGGTAGCGGGATTCCGGAATGAGCAGTTCTTC

abundance: few
j_gene: TRBJ2-6
v_gene: TRBV5-4
d_gene: NA
CDR3aa: CASSPGVSGANVLTF
CDR3nt: TGTGCCAGCAGCCCGGGGGTTTCTGGGGCCAACGTCCTGACTTTC

abundance: NA
j_gene: TRBJ2-3
v_gene: TRBV11-2
d_gene: TRBD1
CDR3aa: CASSPPGQWGRTQYF
CDR3nt: TGTGCCAGCAGTCCTCCGGGACAGTGGGGCAGGACGCAGTATTTT

abundance: few
j_gene: TRBJ2-7
v_gene: TRBV27
d_gene: TRBD2
CDR3aa: CASSPPPGTSYEQYF
CDR3nt: TGTGCCAGCAGTCCCCCCCCCGGGACTAGCTACGAGCAGTACTTC

abundance: NA
j_gene: TRBJ2-1
v_gene: TRBV30
d_gene: NA
CDR3aa: CAWSVQIGAYNEQFF
CDR3nt: TGTGCCTGGAGTGTACAAATTGGGGCTTACAATGAGCAGTTCTTC

abundance: NA
j_gene: TRBJ2-7
v_gene: TRBV18
d_gene: TRBD2
CDR3aa: CASSPTGLAGFEQYF
CDR3nt: TGTGCCAGCTCACCAACAGGACTAGCGGGATTCGAGCAGTACTTC

abundance: few
j_gene: TRBJ2-7
v_gene: TRBV28
d_gene: NA
CDR3aa: CASRNLGQSQQYF
CDR3nt: TGTGCCAGCAGGAACCTTGGACAGTCCCAGCAGTACTTC

abundance: few
j_gene: TRBJ2-7
v_gene: TRBV11-3
d_gene: TRBD1
CDR3aa: CASSSGQTYEQYF
CDR3nt: TGTGCCAGCAGCTCGGGACAGACCTACGAGCAGTACTTC

abundance: few
j_gene: TRBJ2-7
v_gene: TRBV6-6
d_gene: TRBD1
CDR3aa: CASSYRAGGSYEQYF
CDR3nt: TGTGCCAGCAGTTACCGGGCAGGGGGTTCCTACGAGCAGTACTTC

abundance: NA
j_gene: TRBJ2-4
v_gene: TRBV9
d_gene: TRBD2
CDR3aa: CASSLRTSGGIQYF
CDR3nt: TGTGCCAGCAGCCTGAGGACTAGCGGCGGCATTCAGTACTTC

abundance: few
j_gene: TRBJ2-5
v_gene: TRBV7-9
d_gene: TRBD1
CDR3aa: CASSFDRVQETQYF
CDR3nt: TGTGCCAGCAGCTTCGACAGGGTTCAAGAGACCCAGTACTTC

abundance: NA
j_gene: TRBJ2-7
v_gene: TRBV9
d_gene: TRBD2
CDR3aa: CASSASGSGYEQYF
CDR3nt: TGTGCCAGCAGCGCTAGCGGGAGTGGCTACGAGCAGTACTTC

abundance: few
j_gene: TRBJ2-5
v_gene: TRBV30
d_gene: TRBD2
CDR3aa: CAWSLGLAGGPETQYF
CDR3nt: TGTGCCTGGAGTCTGGGACTAGCGGGAGGGCCAGAGACCCAGTACTTC

abundance: NA
j_gene: TRBJ1-1
v_gene: TRBV29-1
d_gene: NA
CDR3aa: CSVEVYRLMNTEAFF
CDR3nt: TGCAGCGTTGAAGTATACAGGCTAATGAACACTGAAGCTTTCTTT

abundance: NA
j_gene: TRBJ2-7
v_gene: TRBV7-2
d_gene: TRBD2
CDR3aa: CASSGAGTRSGDEQYF
CDR3nt: TGTGCCAGCAGCGGCGCCGGGACTAGAAGCGGTGACGAGCAGTACTTC

abundance: NA
j_gene: TRBJ2-5
v_gene: TRBV29-1
d_gene: TRBD1
CDR3aa: CSGRTGQETQYF
CDR3nt: TGCAGCGGCCGGACAGGGCAAGAGACCCAGTACTTC

abundance: few
j_gene: TRBJ1-1
v_gene: TRBV6-6
d_gene: NA
CDR3aa: CASSYGGMNTEAFF
CDR3nt: TGTGCCAGCAGTTACGGGGGGATGAACACTGAAGCTTTCTTT

abundance: few
j_gene: TRBJ2-5
v_gene: TRBV30
d_gene: NA
CDR3aa: CAWSVSGLRQETQYF
CDR3nt: TGTGCCTGGAGTGTATCGGGACTTAGACAAGAGACCCAGTACTTC

abundance: NA
j_gene: TRBJ2-1
v_gene: TRBV15
d_gene: NA
CDR3aa: CATSLGQIDNEQFF
CDR3nt: TGTGCCACCAGCCTAGGACAGATCGACAATGAGCAGTTCTTC

abundance: NA
j_gene: TRBJ1-1
v_gene: TRBV6-6
d_gene: NA
CDR3aa: CASRPTVLAEAFF
CDR3nt: TGTGCCAGCAGGCCGACAGTTTTAGCAGAAGCTTTCTTT

abundance: NA
j_gene: TRBJ2-5
v_gene: TRBV19
d_gene: TRBD2
CDR3aa: CASSIEPFGLAGAAAQYF
CDR3nt: TGTGCCAGTAGTATAGAGCCATTTGGACTAGCGGGAGCGGCAGCCCAGTACTTC

abundance: NA
j_gene: TRBJ2-5
v_gene: TRBV23-1
d_gene: NA
CDR3aa: CASSPKGRVETQYF
CDR3nt: TGCGCCAGCAGTCCAAAGGGCAGGGTTGAGACCCAGTACTTC

abundance: few
j_gene: TRBJ1-2
v_gene: TRBV4-1
d_gene: NA
CDR3aa: CASSQAGNYGYTF
CDR3nt: TGCGCCAGCAGCCAAGCCGGGAACTATGGCTACACCTTC

abundance: NA
j_gene: TRBJ1-1
v_gene: TRBV5-6
d_gene: NA
CDR3aa: CASSLDQGSTEAFF
CDR3nt: TGTGCCAGCAGCTTGGATCAGGGGTCCACTGAAGCTTTCTTT

abundance: few
j_gene: TRBJ2-1
v_gene: TRBV30
d_gene: NA
CDR3aa: CAWSAIAESSYNEQFF
CDR3nt: TGTGCCTGGAGCGCGATAGCGGAGAGCTCCTACAATGAGCAGTTCTTC

abundance: few
j_gene: TRBJ2-1
v_gene: TRBV11-3
d_gene: TRBD2
CDR3aa: CASSLVAGAGENEQFF
CDR3nt: TGTGCCAGCAGCTTGGTAGCGGGAGCCGGGGAGAATGAGCAGTTCTTC

abundance: NA
j_gene: TRBJ2-3
v_gene: TRBV28
d_gene: TRBD2
CDR3aa: CASSVGLAGGIGDTQYF
CDR3nt: TGTGCCAGCAGTGTGGGCCTAGCGGGAGGGATAGGGGATACGCAGTATTTT

abundance: few
j_gene: TRBJ2-7
v_gene: TRBV7-6
d_gene: TRBD2
CDR3aa: CASSLERGSRYEQYF
CDR3nt: TGTGCCAGCAGCTTAGAACGCGGGAGTAGGTACGAGCAGTACTTC

abundance: NA
j_gene: TRBJ2-1
v_gene: TRBV28
d_gene: TRBD2
CDR3aa: CASRLADYNEQFF
CDR3nt: TGTGCCAGCAGACTAGCGGATTACAATGAGCAGTTCTTC

abundance: once
j_gene: TRBJ2-7
v_gene: TRBV6-5
d_gene: TRBD1
CDR3aa: CASSYSMTGADYEQYF
CDR3nt: TGTGCCAGCAGTTACTCGATGACAGGGGCGGACTACGAGCAGTACTTC

abundance: NA
j_gene: TRBJ2-2
v_gene: TRBV28
d_gene: NA
CDR3aa: CASRIGTGELFF
CDR3nt: TGTGCCAGCAGAATCGGGACCGGGGAGCTGTTTTTT

abundance: NA
j_gene: TRBJ1-1
v_gene: TRBV4-1
d_gene: TRBD1
CDR3aa: CASSQGTGPNTEAFF
CDR3nt: TGCGCCAGCAGCCAGGGGACAGGACCAAACACTGAAGCTTTCTTT

abundance: NA
j_gene: TRBJ2-7
v_gene: TRBV30
d_gene: TRBD2
CDR3aa: CAWSAGTSGSYEQYF
CDR3nt: TGTGCCTGGAGTGCTGGGACTAGCGGCTCCTACGAGCAGTACTTC

abundance: NA
j_gene: TRBJ2-3
v_gene: TRBV14
d_gene: NA
CDR3aa: CASSQATLRTQYF
CDR3nt: TGTGCCAGCAGCCAAGCCACCCTGCGGACGCAGTATTTT

abundance: NA
j_gene: TRBJ2-2
v_gene: TRBV29-1
d_gene: TRBD1
CDR3aa: CTPRCGTGGPKTPEELFF
CDR3nt: TGCACCCCTCGATGCGGGACAGGGGGCCCGAAGACGCCTGAGGAGCTGTTTTTT

abundance: few
j_gene: TRBJ2-5
v_gene: TRBV7-9
d_gene: NA
CDR3aa: CASSLASQETQYF
CDR3nt: TGTGCCAGCAGCTTAGCCAGTCAAGAGACCCAGTACTTC

abundance: few
j_gene: TRBJ2-2
v_gene: TRBV29-1
d_gene: NA
CDR3aa: CSVEESALPNTGELFF
CDR3nt: TGCAGCGTTGAAGAAAGTGCGCTTCCGAACACCGGGGAGCTGTTTTTT

abundance: NA
j_gene: TRBJ1-2
v_gene: TRBV11-1
d_gene: NA
CDR3aa: CASSLSGDLNYGYTF
CDR3nt: TGTGCCAGCAGCTTAAGCGGGGACCTTAACTATGGCTACACCTTC

abundance: NA
j_gene: TRBJ2-7
v_gene: TRBV5-1
d_gene: NA
CDR3aa: CASSLGYTAYEQYF
CDR3nt: TGCGCCAGCAGCTTGGGGTATACTGCCTACGAGCAGTACTTC

abundance: NA
j_gene: TRBJ2-1
v_gene: TRBV4-1
d_gene: NA
CDR3aa: CASSQRLGRNEQFF
CDR3nt: TGCGCCAGCAGCCAAAGGCTAGGGAGGAATGAGCAGTTCTTC

abundance: NA
j_gene: TRBJ2-1
v_gene: TRBV7-2
d_gene: NA
CDR3aa: CASSGGPIYNEQFF
CDR3nt: TGTGCCAGCAGCGGAGGTCCTATCTACAATGAGCAGTTCTTC

abundance: few
j_gene: TRBJ2-2
v_gene: TRBV30
d_gene: NA
CDR3aa: CAWKGAGELFF
CDR3nt: TGTGCCTGGAAAGGGGCCGGGGAGCTGTTTTTT

abundance: few
j_gene: TRBJ2-7
v_gene: TRBV7-2
d_gene: TRBD2
CDR3aa: CASSLEPAGALEQYF
CDR3nt: TGTGCCAGCAGCTTAGAGCCAGCGGGAGCGCTAGAGCAGTACTTC

abundance: NA
j_gene: TRBJ1-5
v_gene: TRBV19
d_gene: NA
CDR3aa: CASSISAASNQPQHF
CDR3nt: TGTGCCAGTAGTATATCGGCGGCTAGCAATCAGCCCCAGCATTTT

abundance: NA
j_gene: TRBJ2-5
v_gene: TRBV29-1
d_gene: TRBD1
CDR3aa: CSVDRGVQETQYF
CDR3nt: TGCAGCGTCGACAGGGGGGTCCAAGAGACCCAGTACTTC

abundance: few
j_gene: TRBJ1-1
v_gene: TRBV7-9
d_gene: TRBD1
CDR3aa: CASSLGDRDFTEAFF
CDR3nt: TGTGCCAGCAGCTTAGGGGACAGGGACTTCACTGAAGCTTTCTTT

abundance: NA
j_gene: TRBJ2-5
v_gene: TRBV5-6
d_gene: TRBD1
CDR3aa: CASGRTGQETQYF
CDR3nt: TGTGCCAGCGGCAGGACAGGGCAAGAGACCCAGTACTTC

abundance: few
j_gene: TRBJ1-2
v_gene: TRBV29-1
d_gene: NA
CDR3aa: CSVPKRGGTNYGYTF
CDR3nt: TGCAGCGTACCAAAGCGCGGGGGCACTAACTATGGCTACACCTTC

abundance: NA
j_gene: TRBJ2-1
v_gene: TRBV5-1
d_gene: NA
CDR3aa: CASRSTGNEQFF
CDR3nt: TGCGCCAGCAGGAGTACTGGCAATGAGCAGTTCTTC

abundance: NA
j_gene: TRBJ2-4
v_gene: TRBV19
d_gene: TRBD1
CDR3aa: CASSSQGFEEYF
CDR3nt: TGTGCCAGTAGTTCACAGGGGTTCGAGGAGTACTTC

abundance: few
j_gene: TRBJ2-7
v_gene: TRBV21-1
d_gene: NA
CDR3aa: CASTRWGLMPYEQYF
CDR3nt: TGTGCCAGCACCAGATGGGGGCTGATGCCCTACGAGCAGTACTTC

abundance: few
j_gene: TRBJ2-5
v_gene: TRBV5-1
d_gene: NA
CDR3aa: CASSLMVGKDKETQYF
CDR3nt: TGCGCCAGCAGCTTGATGGTAGGGAAGGACAAGGAGACCCAGTACTTC